The 5 T cell receptor beta chains in this list originate from one sample, sequenced in a study of T cells in placental villitis. Sequencing used immunoSEQ v4. Profiling relied on immunoSEQ multiplex PCR, and the TCRdb table lists in-frame clones only, not all of them. The sample lists 6,000 to 8,000 clones, around four fifths occurring once. Sequencing was done on a sample of placental tissue containing maternal and fetal cells. These TCRs come from a human patient with infectious villitis; the placental T cells may come from both mother and fetus.

This chain uses TRBV7-9 with TRBJ2-3; 8 bases are shared with TRBD1. The CDR3 has 15 amino acids. V shed 4 bases, J shed 1 base, and the junction held 4 bases outside the gene matches. The germline V gene has CDR1 SEHNR and CDR2 FQNEAQ (reference sequence). CDR3 amino acids: CASSSDREGTDTQYF. The CDR3 DNA reads as TGTGCCAGCAGCTCGGACAGGGAGGGCACAGATACGCAGTATTTT.

This chain joins TRBV14 and TRBJ1-2, with 10 positions matching TRBD1. Germline CDR1 reads SGHDN; CDR2 reads FVKESK. V dropped 3 bases and J dropped 4; count of bases not matched to a gene: 11. The CDR3 runs 17 residues. The CDR3 DNA reads as TGTGCCAGCAGCCATTGGGACAGGGGAAATCGGGCCTATGGCTACACCTTC. Its translation is CASSHWDRGNRAYGYTF.

V gene TRBV3-1 (or the pseudogene TRBV3-2) combines with J gene TRBJ2-1; D uncertain. CDR3 length: 12 amino acids. Trimming cost V 5 bases and J 6 bases, with 8 bases left between them. CDR1 is LGHDT and CDR2 is YNNKEL in the germline V gene (reference sequence). The CDR3 here is CASSLHGNEQFF. As DNA, the CDR3 is TGTGCCAGCAGCTTACACGGCAATGAGCAGTTCTTC.

The chain employs TRBV7-3 and TRBJ2-5; D may be TRBD1 (5 bases). Trimming took off 5 bases at V and 5 bases at J, with 9 bases between the two ends. Germline V gene lookup returns CDR1 SGHTA and CDR2 FQGTGA. The CDR3 sequence is 12 residues long. CDR3 coding DNA: TGTGCCAGCAGCCGCCCAGGGGAGACCCAGTACTTC. Protein sequence: CASSRPGETQYF.

The chain couples TRBV7-8 to TRBJ2-2; 7 bases are a match to TRBD2. CDR3 length: 15 amino acids. V shed 5 bases, J shed 4 bases, and the junction held 7 bases outside the gene matches. Germline CDR1 is SGHVS and CDR2 is FQNEAQ. The CDR3 here is CASSKGEGGTGELFF. The CDR3 DNA reads as TGTGCCAGCAGCAAAGGGGAGGGAGGCACCGGGGAGCTGTTTTTT.